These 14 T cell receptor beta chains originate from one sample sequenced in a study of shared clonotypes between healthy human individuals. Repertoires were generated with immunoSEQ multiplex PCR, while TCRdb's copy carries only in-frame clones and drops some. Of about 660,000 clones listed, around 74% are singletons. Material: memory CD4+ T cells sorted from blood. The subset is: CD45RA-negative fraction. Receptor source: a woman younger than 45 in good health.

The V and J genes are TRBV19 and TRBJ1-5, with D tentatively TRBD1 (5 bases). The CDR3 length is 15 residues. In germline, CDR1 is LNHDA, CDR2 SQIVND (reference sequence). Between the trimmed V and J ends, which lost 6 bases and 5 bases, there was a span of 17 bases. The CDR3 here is CASRRLQDGDQPQHF. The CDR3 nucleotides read TGTGCCAGTAGACGTCTACAGGATGGGGATCAGCCCCAGCATTTT.

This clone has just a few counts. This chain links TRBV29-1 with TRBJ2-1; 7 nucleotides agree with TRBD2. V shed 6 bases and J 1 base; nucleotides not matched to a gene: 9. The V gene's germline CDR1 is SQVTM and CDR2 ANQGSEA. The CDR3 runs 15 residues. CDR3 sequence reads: CSVGTRGGSYNEQFF. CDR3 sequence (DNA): TGCAGCGTGGGGACCCGGGGAGGGTCCTACAATGAGCAGTTCTTC.

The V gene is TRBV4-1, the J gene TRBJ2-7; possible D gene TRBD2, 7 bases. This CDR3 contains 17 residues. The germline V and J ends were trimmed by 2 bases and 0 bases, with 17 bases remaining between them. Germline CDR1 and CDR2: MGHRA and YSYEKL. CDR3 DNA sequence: TGCGCCAGCAGCCAACCTCGGGGGGCGGGAATCTCCTACGAGCAGTACTTC. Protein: CASSQPRGAGISYEQYF.

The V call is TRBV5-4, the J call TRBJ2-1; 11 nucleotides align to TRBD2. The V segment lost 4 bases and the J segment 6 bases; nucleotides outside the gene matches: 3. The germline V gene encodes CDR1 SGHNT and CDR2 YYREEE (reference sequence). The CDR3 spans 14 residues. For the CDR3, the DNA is TGTGCCAGCAGCATAGGACTAGCGGGCAATGAGCAGTTCTTC. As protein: CASSIGLAGNEQFF.

The CDR3 loop reads CASSPGEKLFF. The DNA for the CDR3 is TGTGCCAGCAGTCCGGGTGAAAAACTGTTTTTT. The chain has TRBV6-6 and TRBJ1-4; D is undetermined. Germline CDR1 MNHNY, CDR2 SVGAGI (reference sequence). Trimming removed 5 bases at V and 7 bases at J, with 5 bases between. The CDR3 has 11 amino acids.

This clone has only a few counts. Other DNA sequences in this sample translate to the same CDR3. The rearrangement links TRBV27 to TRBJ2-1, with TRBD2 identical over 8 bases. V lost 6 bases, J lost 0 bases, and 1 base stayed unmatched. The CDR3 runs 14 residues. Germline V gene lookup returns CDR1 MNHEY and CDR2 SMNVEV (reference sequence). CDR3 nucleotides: TGTGCCAGCAGCAGCGGGAGCTCCTACAATGAGCAGTTCTTC. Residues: CASSSGSSYNEQFF.

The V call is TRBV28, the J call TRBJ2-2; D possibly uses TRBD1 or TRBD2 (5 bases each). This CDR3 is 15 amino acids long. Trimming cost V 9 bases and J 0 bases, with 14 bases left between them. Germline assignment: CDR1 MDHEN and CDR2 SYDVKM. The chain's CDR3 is CASYALGANTGELFF. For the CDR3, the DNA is TGTGCCAGTTATGCCTTGGGGGCGAACACCGGGGAGCTGTTTTTT. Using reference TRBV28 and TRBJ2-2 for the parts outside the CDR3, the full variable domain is DVKVTQSSRYLVKRTGEKVFLECVQDMDHENMFWYRQDPGLGLRLIYFSYDVKMKEKGDIPEGYSVSREKKERFSLILESASTNQTSMYLCASYALGANTGELFFGEGSRLTVL.

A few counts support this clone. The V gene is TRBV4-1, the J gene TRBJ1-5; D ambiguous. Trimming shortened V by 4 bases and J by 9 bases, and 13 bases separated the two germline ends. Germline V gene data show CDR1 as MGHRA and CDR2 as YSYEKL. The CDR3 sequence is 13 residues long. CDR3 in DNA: TGCGCCAGCAGCCCAGGACCGAGTCGGCCCCAGCATTTT. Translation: CASSPGPSRPQHF.

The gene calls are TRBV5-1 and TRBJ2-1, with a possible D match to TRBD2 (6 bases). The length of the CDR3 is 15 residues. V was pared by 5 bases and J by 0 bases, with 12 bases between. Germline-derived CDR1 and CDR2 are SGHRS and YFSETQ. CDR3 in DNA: TGCGCCAGCAGAATTGACGGGAGCTCCTACAATGAGCAGTTCTTC. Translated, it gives CASRIDGSSYNEQFF.

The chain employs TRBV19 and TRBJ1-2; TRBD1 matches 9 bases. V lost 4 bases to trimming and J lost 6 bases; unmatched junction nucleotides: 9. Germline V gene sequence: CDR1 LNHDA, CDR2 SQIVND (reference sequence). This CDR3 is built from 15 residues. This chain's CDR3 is CASSSPGQGKNGYTF. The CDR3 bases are TGTGCCAGTAGTAGCCCAGGACAGGGGAAGAATGGCTACACCTTC.

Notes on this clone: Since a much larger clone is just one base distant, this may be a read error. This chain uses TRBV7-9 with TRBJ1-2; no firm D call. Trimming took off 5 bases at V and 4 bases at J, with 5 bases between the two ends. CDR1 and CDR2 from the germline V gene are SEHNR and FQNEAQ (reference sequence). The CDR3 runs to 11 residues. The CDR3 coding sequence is TGTGCCAGCAGCGGGCTCTATGGCTACACCTTC. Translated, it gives CASSGLYGYTF.

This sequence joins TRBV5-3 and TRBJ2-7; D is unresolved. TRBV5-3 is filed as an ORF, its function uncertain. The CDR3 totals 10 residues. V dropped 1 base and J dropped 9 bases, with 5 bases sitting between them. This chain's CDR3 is CARSLSVQYF. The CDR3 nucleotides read TGTGCCAGAAGCTTGTCCGTGCAGTACTTC.

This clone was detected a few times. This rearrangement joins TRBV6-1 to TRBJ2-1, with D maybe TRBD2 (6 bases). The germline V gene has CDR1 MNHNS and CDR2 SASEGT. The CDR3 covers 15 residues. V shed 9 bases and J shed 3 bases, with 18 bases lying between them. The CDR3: CASIASDSYYNEQFF. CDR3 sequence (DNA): TGTGCCAGTATTGCTAGCGACTCATACTACAATGAGCAGTTCTTC.

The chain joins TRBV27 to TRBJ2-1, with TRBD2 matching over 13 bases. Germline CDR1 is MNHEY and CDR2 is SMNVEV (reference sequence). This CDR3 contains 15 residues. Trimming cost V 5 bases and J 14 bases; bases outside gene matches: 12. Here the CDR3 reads CASSRGGTSGDVEFF. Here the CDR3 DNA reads TGTGCCAGCAGTCGCGGAGGGACTAGCGGGGACGTAGAGTTCTTC.